This TCR beta chain was sequenced in a study of T-cell memory formation after mild COVID-19. Points from the study as a whole: Cross-reactive memory apparently joined, as some responding clones appeared in pre-infection memory.

In the case of this clonotype: The antigen is not known.

With constant-segment primers, 5'RACE yielded cDNA libraries of TCR alpha and TCR beta that carried sample barcodes and UMIs. TCRdb re-called the 5' RACE reads with MiXCR, one entry per CDR3 protein. Here the sample spans tens of thousands of distinct CDR3 sequences, approximately 7.6% being singletons. This CDR3 is 16 amino acids long. Per germline, CDR1 KGHDR and CDR2 SFDVKD. V was pared by 1 base and J by 3 bases, with 4 bases of the junction left unmatched. V usage is TRBV24-1 and J usage is TRBJ2-3, with 9 bases matching TRBD2. The sequence derives from a man aged 18 to 30 who had mild COVID-19 (a few samples of this study predate the infection). Cell type and time point are not known. Material: PBMCs or a T cell subset sorted from them (not recorded which). The CDR3 DNA is TGTGCCACCAGTGATTTTTCGACTAGCGGAACAGATACGCAGTATTTT. Protein: CATSDFSTSGTDTQYF.